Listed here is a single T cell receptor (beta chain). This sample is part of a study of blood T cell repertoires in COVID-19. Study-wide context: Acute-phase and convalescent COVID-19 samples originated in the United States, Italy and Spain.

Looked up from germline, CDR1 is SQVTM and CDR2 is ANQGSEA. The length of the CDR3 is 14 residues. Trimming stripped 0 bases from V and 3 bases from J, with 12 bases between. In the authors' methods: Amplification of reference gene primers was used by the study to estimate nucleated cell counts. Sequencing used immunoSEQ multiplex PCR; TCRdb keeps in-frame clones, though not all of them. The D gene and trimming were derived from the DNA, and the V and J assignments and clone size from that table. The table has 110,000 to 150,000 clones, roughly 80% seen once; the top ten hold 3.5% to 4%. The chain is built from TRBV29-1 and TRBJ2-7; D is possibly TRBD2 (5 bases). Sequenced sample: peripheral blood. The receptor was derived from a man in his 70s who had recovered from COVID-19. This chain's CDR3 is CSVEDPGRDYEQYF. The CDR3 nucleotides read TGCAGCGTTGAAGATCCGGGTCGGGACTACGAGCAGTACTTC.